Listed here is a single T cell receptor beta chain. V shed 6 bases and J shed 0 bases, with 26 bases lying between them. The germline V gene has CDR1 LNHDA and CDR2 SQIVND (reference sequence). This CDR3 has 19 residues. The entry originates in a study of cytomegalovirus exposure and HLA in healthy donors. The donors, nominally healthy at sampling, likely had unrecorded immune exposures. 13 Jbeta primers and 60 Vbeta primers were used for the PCR. Produced via immunoSEQ multiplex PCR; TCRdb's table is partial and in-frame only. The sample records almost 95,000 clones, roughly 70% being singletons. The clonotype originates from a man aged 45-65 years in good health and CMV-seronegative. The material sequenced was PBMCs. This chain connects TRBV19 to TRBJ1-1, with D perhaps matching TRBD1 (6 bases). The CDR3 spells CASSLGGAAFIRMNTEAFF. CDR3 bases: TGTGCCAGTAGCCTTGGGGGGGCCGCTTTTATAAGAATGAACACTGAAGCTTTCTTT.